One and the same sample provided the 24 T cell receptor beta chains below, sequenced in a study of blood T cell repertoires in COVID-19. Assay used: immunoSEQ multiplex PCR; TCRdb lists only in-frame clones, some missing. The sample includes tens of thousands of clones, under 90% of them seen just once. The specimen was peripheral blood. Receptors were obtained from a woman of 80 years or more with active or convalescent COVID-19.

This sequence joins TRBV29-1 and TRBJ1-5, with a possible D match to TRBD1 (5 bases). Germline V gene lookup returns CDR1 SQVTM and CDR2 ANQGSEA. There are 12 residues in the CDR3. With 6 bases removed from V and 2 bases from J, the gap between germline ends came to 8 bases. CDR3 sequence (DNA): TGCAGCGTCCTGACAGGCAATCAGCCCCAGCATTTT. This encodes CSVLTGNQPQHF.

The chain uses TRBV5-5 and TRBJ2-5; D is unclear. V lost 2 bases and J 7 bases, leaving 6 bases between the germline ends. Germline CDR1 and CDR2: SGHKS and YYEKEE (reference sequence). The length of the CDR3 is 11 residues. Here the CDR3 reads CASSLPGTQYF. CDR3 nucleotide sequence: TGTGCCAGCAGCTTACCGGGGACCCAGTACTTC. Looking up the rest from reference TRBV5-5 and TRBJ2-5 gives the full variable domain: DAGVTQSPTHLIKTRGQQVTLRCSPISGHKSVSWYQQVLGQGPQFIFQYYEKEERGRGNFPDRFSARQFPNYSSELNVNALLLGDSALYLCASSLPGTQYFGPGTRLLVL.

The chain combines TRBV7-2 with TRBJ2-5; tentative D call: TRBD1 (6 bases). Looked up from germline, CDR1 is SGHTA and CDR2 is FQGNSA. This CDR3 contains 15 residues. Trimming left V 4 bases short and J 5 bases short, with 17 bases between. For the CDR3, the DNA is TGTGCCAGCAGCTCCTCTTCGGCAGGGGCTGAGACCCAGTACTTC. This sequence encodes CASSSSSAGAETQYF.

The chain has TRBV7-9 and TRBJ2-2, with D possibly matching TRBD2 (5 bases). Trimming pared 1 base from V and 5 bases from J, leaving 11 bases between. Per germline, CDR1 SEHNR and CDR2 FQNEAQ (reference sequence). The CDR3 has 15 amino acids. The DNA of the CDR3 is TGTGCCAGCAGCTTAGACAGCGGTCAGACCGGGGAGCTGTTTTTT. Translation: CASSLDSGQTGELFF.

The genes are TRBV6-1 and TRBJ1-1; D perhaps matches TRBD1 (5 bases). CDR1 is MNHNS, CDR2 SASEGT, per germline. The CDR3 totals 14 residues. The V end lost 0 bases, the J end lost 1 base, and 6 bases lay between the germline ends. CDR3 bases: TGTGCCAGCAGTGAAGCCCAGGGGAACACTGAAGCTTTCTTT. Translating gives CASSEAQGNTEAFF.

This chain links TRBV7-2 with TRBJ1-5; 12 bases agree with TRBD1. Germline CDR1 and CDR2: SGHTA and FQGNSA. The CDR3 has 16 amino acids. After removal of 3 bases from V and 2 bases from J, the junction contained 2 bases not matched to a gene. CDR3 region: CASSLGQGARNQPQHF. The CDR3 DNA follows: TGTGCCAGCAGCTTGGGACAGGGGGCGCGCAATCAGCCCCAGCATTTT.

The chain has TRBV20-1 and TRBJ1-5; weak D call: TRBD1 (5 bases). V shed 3 bases and J shed 0 bases, with 12 bases lying between them. This CDR3 region has 15 residues. Germline-derived CDR1 and CDR2 are DFQATT and SNEGSKA (reference sequence). CDR3 amino acids: CSASVGGNSNQPQHF. CDR3 sequence (DNA): TGCAGTGCTAGTGTCGGGGGGAATAGCAATCAGCCCCAGCATTTT.

The J gene is TRBJ1-4, the V gene TRBV3-1 (or the pseudogene TRBV3-2), with D possibly being TRBD1 (6 bases). Trimming took 6 bases from V and 2 from J, leaving 16 bases between them. The CDR3 spans 16 residues. CDR1 and CDR2 from the germline V gene are LGHDT and YNNKEL (reference sequence). For the CDR3, the DNA is TGTGCCAGCAGTTATGGTAGGACAGTGACTAATGAAAAACTGTTTTTT. Translating gives CASSYGRTVTNEKLFF.

The rearrangement uses TRBV11-2 and TRBJ2-1, with 8 bases matching TRBD2. There are 14 residues in the CDR3. Germline CDR1 and CDR2: SGHAT and FQNNGV. J gave up 7 bases and V 1 base, and 3 bases lay outside the gene matches. The CDR3 is CASSLAGGGNEQFF. CDR3 sequence (DNA): TGTGCCAGCAGCTTAGCTGGCGGGGGGAATGAGCAGTTCTTC.

The V and J genes are TRBV19 and TRBJ1-2; D gene ambiguous. Germline CDR1 LNHDA, CDR2 SQIVND (reference sequence). This CDR3 region has 14 residues. V lost 3 bases to trimming and J lost 0 bases, with 8 bases between them. CDR3 loop: CASSMRRSNYGYTF. CDR3 nucleotides: TGTGCCAGTAGTATGCGGCGCTCTAACTATGGCTACACCTTC.

V usage is TRBV19 and J usage is TRBJ1-2; D is undetermined. Germline V gene lookup returns CDR1 LNHDA and CDR2 SQIVND (reference sequence). Trimming removed 3 bases from V and 8 bases from J, with 19 bases in between. The CDR3 is made up of 15 amino acids. CDR3: CASSIGRRSPLGYTF. CDR3 DNA: TGTGCCAGTAGTATCGGGAGGCGCAGTCCACTGGGCTACACCTTC. Full variable domain (missing parts from reference TRBV19 and TRBJ1-2): DGGITQSPKYLFRKEGQNVTLSCEQNLNHDAMYWYRQDPGQGLRLIYYSQIVNDFQKGDIAEGYSVSREKKESFPLTVTSAQKNPTAFYLCASSIGRRSPLGYTFGSGTRLTVV.

V gene TRBV6-6 combines with J gene TRBJ2-3; 8 bases agree with TRBD1. Germline V CDR1 and CDR2: MNHNY, SVGAGI (reference sequence). With V trimmed by 6 bases and J by 0 bases, 5 bases remained unmatched. This CDR3 is built from 15 residues. This chain's CDR3 is CASRARTGSTDTQYF. Here the CDR3 DNA reads TGTGCCAGCAGAGCACGGACAGGGAGCACAGATACGCAGTATTTT.

The rearrangement joins TRBV4-3 to TRBJ1-2, with D possibly matching TRBD1 (5 bases). V was cut by 3 bases and J by 9 bases, with 26 bases left in between. The CDR3 totals 17 residues. In germline, CDR1 is LGHNA, CDR2 YSLEER. CDR3 sequence: CASSQTEESRVKGSYTF. DNA of the CDR3: TGCGCCAGCAGCCAGACCGAGGAAAGCAGGGTGAAGGGGAGCTACACCTTC.

The CDR3 region is CASTAFRVDTGELFF. CDR3 sequence (DNA): TGTGCCAGCACAGCTTTTCGGGTAGACACCGGGGAGCTGTTTTTT. The chain is built from TRBV7-2 and TRBJ2-2; D uncertain. The V gene's germline CDR1 is SGHTA and CDR2 FQGNSA. The germline V and J ends were trimmed by 7 bases and 3 bases, with 15 bases remaining between them. CDR3 length: 15 amino acids.

J is TRBJ1-1 and V is TRBV7-2; 7 bases line up with TRBD1. The V and J ends lost 1 base and 7 bases, in that order; junction bases with no gene match: 6. This CDR3 has 14 residues. In germline, CDR1 is SGHTA, CDR2 FQGNSA. CDR3 loop: CASSLGGQAHEAFF. The CDR3 bases are TGTGCCAGCAGCTTAGGAGGACAGGCCCATGAAGCTTTCTTT.

The CDR3 sequence is CASSPPGLVYEQYF. CDR3 nucleotide sequence: TGTGCCAGCAGCCCACCGGGACTAGTGTACGAGCAGTACTTC. This sequence joins TRBV7-2 and TRBJ2-7; 8 nucleotides agree with TRBD2. Trimming at V came to 5 bases and at J to 4 bases, leaving 7 bases not matched to a gene. CDR3 length: 14 residues. Germline V CDR1 and CDR2: SGHTA, FQGNSA.

The J gene is TRBJ1-1, the V gene TRBV19, with a weak D call TRBD1 (5 bases). Trimming left V 7 bases short and J 3 bases short, with 9 bases between. CDR1 and CDR2 from the germline V gene are LNHDA and SQIVND (reference sequence). The CDR3 sequence is 12 residues long. CDR3 nucleotides: TGTGCCAGTACAGGCAGGGACACTGAAGCTTTCTTT. Translated, it gives CASTGRDTEAFF.

The chain has TRBV9 and TRBJ2-7; D is perhaps TRBD2 (7 bases). This CDR3 is built from 14 residues. Trimming cost V 0 bases and J 7 bases, with 14 bases left between them. CDR1 and CDR2 from the germline V gene are SGDLS and YYNGEE. CDR3 nucleotide sequence: TGTGCCAGCAGCGTAGGCGGCGGGGGCGGGGAGCAGTACTTC. As protein: CASSVGGGGGEQYF.

This chain uses TRBV4-3 with TRBJ2-2; no clear D. The CDR3 is 14 residues long. Looked up from germline, CDR1 is LGHNA and CDR2 is YSLEER. The V end lost 5 bases, the J end lost 7 bases, and 14 bases lay between the germline ends. The CDR3 nucleotides are TGCGCCAGCAGCATCAATTTAGCTGGCGGGGAGCTGTTTTTT. This gives the protein CASSINLAGGELFF.

V usage is TRBV6-6 and J usage is TRBJ2-1, with 9 positions matching TRBD1. Trimming at V came to 6 bases and at J to 7 bases, leaving 7 bases not matched to a gene. The CDR3 totals 14 residues. Germline CDR1 reads MNHNY; CDR2 reads SVGAGI (reference sequence). The CDR3 DNA sequence: TGTGCCAGCAGCCACGGGACAGGGCGAAATGAGCAGTTCTTC. Amino acids: CASSHGTGRNEQFF.

In this sample, this clone turned up a few times. V usage is TRBV6-6 and J usage is TRBJ1-5; TRBD1 might be the D (6 bases). The V end lost 4 bases, the J end lost 7 bases, and 14 bases lay between the germline ends. This CDR3 region has 14 residues. Germline V lookup: CDR1 MNHNY, CDR2 SVGAGI (reference sequence). CDR3 residues: CASSSPGDQQPQHF. The CDR3 DNA reads TGTGCCAGCAGTTCCCCAGGGGATCAGCAGCCCCAGCATTTT.

The J gene is TRBJ2-3, the V gene TRBV21-1; the D call in the table, TRBD1, was not verified against the DNA. TRBV21-1 is described as a pseudogene. The CDR3 runs 14 residues. For the CDR3, the DNA is TGTGCCAGCAGCAGACAGATAGACACAGATACGCAGTATTTT. Protein: CASSRQIDTDTQYF.

The J gene is TRBJ2-7, the V gene TRBV28; 9 bases align to TRBD1. The CDR3 is 15 residues long. The germline gives CDR1 MDHEN, CDR2 SYDVKM. V trimming: 6 bases; J trimming: 1 base; junction bases outside the gene matches: 7. The CDR3 DNA reads TGTGCCAGCAGGGAACAGGGGGCTGAATCCTACGAGCAGTACTTC. Translated: CASREQGAESYEQYF.

This clone came up a few times. CDR3 nucleotides: TGTGCCAGTAGTAGTTGGGACAGTCCCTCGGACGAGCAGTACTTC. It specifies CASSSWDSPSDEQYF. The chain combines TRBV19 with TRBJ2-7; TRBD1 matches 7 bases. V was pared by 4 bases and J by 5 bases, with 11 bases of the junction left unmatched. The germline V gene encodes CDR1 LNHDA and CDR2 SQIVND (reference sequence). The CDR3 totals 15 residues.